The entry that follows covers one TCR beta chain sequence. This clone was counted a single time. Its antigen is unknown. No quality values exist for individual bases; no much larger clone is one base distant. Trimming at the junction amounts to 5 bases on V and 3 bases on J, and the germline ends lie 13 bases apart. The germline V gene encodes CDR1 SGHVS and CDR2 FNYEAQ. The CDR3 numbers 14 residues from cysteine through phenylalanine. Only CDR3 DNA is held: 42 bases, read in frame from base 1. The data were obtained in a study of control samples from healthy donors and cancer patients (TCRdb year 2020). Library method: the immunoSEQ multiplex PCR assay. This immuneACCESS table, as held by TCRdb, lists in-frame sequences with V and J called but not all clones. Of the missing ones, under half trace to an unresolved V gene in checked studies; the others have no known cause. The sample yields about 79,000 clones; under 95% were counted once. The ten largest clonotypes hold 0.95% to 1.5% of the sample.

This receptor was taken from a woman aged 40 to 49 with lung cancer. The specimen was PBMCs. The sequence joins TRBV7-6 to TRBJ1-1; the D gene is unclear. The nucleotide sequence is TGTGCCAGCAGCCCCATCGTTATGGACACTGAAGCTTTCTTT. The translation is CASSPIVMDTEAFF.